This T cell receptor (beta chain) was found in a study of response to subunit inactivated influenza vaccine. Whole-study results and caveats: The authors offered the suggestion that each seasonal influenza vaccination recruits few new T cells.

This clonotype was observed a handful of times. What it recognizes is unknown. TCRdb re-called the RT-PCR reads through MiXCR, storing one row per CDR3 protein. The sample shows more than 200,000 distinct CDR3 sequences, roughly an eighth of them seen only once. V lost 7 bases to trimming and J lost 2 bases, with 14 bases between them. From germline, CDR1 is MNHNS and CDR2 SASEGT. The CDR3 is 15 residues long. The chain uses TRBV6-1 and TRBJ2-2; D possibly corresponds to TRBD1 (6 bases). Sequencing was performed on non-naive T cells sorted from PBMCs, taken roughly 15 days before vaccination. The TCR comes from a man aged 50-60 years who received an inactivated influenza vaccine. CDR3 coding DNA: TGTGCCAGCAAAAAGACAGGAACAAACACCGGGGAGCTGTTTTTT. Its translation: CASKKTGTNTGELFF.